The 29 T cell receptor beta chains given below trace back to one sample, sequenced in a study of Ad26.COV2.S vaccination and SARS-CoV-2 variants. Sequencing was performed with immunoSEQ multiplex PCR; in TCRdb, only in-frame clones are kept and a portion is missing. Of roughly 330,000 clones detected, about 90% appear once; the ten largest clones hold roughly 6%. The treatment was: 15 to 20 received Ad26.COV2.S at low or high dose, single or two shots; 5 received placebo; per-sample allocation not given. Specimens were obtained on day 63 following the first vaccine or placebo injection. Sequenced material: peripheral blood, taken in a trial of Ad26.COV2.S vaccine versus placebo. The source of these receptors is a person between 18 and 59 years old who received the Ad26.COV2.S COVID-19 vaccine or a placebo.

The J gene is TRBJ1-2, the V gene TRBV2; D gene unclear. This CDR3 has 13 amino acids. Germline CDR1 and CDR2: SNHLY and FYNNEI. Trimming left V 3 bases short and J 8 bases short, with 13 bases between. CDR3 DNA sequence: TGTGCCAGCAGTGATTCGGGGATAGGGGGCTACACCTTC. Translated: CASSDSGIGGYTF. The complete variable domain, with remaining parts taken from reference TRBV2 and TRBJ1-2, reads EPEVTQTPSHQVTQMGQEVILRCVPISNHLYFYWYRQILGQKVEFLVSFYNNEISEKSEIFDDQFSVERPDGSNFTLKIRSTKLEDSAMYFCASSDSGIGGYTFGSGTRLTVV.

V and J are TRBV6-5 and TRBJ1-5, with D uncertain. CDR3 length equals 13 residues. The germline gives CDR1 MNHEY, CDR2 SVGAGI. Trimming removed 6 bases from V and 9 bases from J, with 15 bases in between. The CDR3 DNA reads as TGTGCCAGCAGCTTTCAAGTCGAGGGGCCCCAGCATTTT. The encoded protein is CASSFQVEGPQHF.

The CDR3 coding sequence is TGTGCCAGCAGTGGATCAATACCTCAAGAGACCCAGTACTTC. As protein: CASSGSIPQETQYF. V is TRBV6-2 or TRBV6-3 and J is TRBJ2-5; D unresolved. Germline V gene sequence: CDR1 MNHEY, CDR2 SVGEGT. V was cut by 5 bases and J by 2 bases, with 12 bases left in between. The CDR3 sequence is 14 residues long.

The chain has TRBV28 and TRBJ2-7; D unresolved. The V gene's germline CDR1 is MDHEN and CDR2 SYDVKM. Trimming left V 1 base short and J 3 bases short, with 4 bases between. CDR3 length: 12 amino acids. The CDR3 is CASSLSSYEQYF. CDR3 bases: TGTGCCAGCAGTTTATCCAGCTACGAGCAGTACTTC.

The gene calls are TRBV19 and TRBJ2-2; D remains ambiguous. There are 15 residues in the CDR3. Germline CDR1 reads LNHDA; CDR2 reads SQIVND (reference sequence). The V end was cut by 10 bases, the J end by 5 bases, with 20 bases between. The CDR3 sequence: CATSLTSWRTGELFF. The DNA for the CDR3 is TGTGCCACCTCCCTGACATCCTGGCGGACCGGGGAGCTGTTTTTT.

The chain has TRBV5-4 and TRBJ2-1, with 7 bases aligning to TRBD1. V lost 4 bases, J lost 6 bases, and 7 bases stayed unmatched. In germline, CDR1 is SGHNT, CDR2 YYREEE (reference sequence). CDR3 length equals 14 residues. DNA for the CDR3: TGTGCCAGCAGCGTACCGGGACAGTTCAATGAGCAGTTCTTC. Translation: CASSVPGQFNEQFF.

CDR3 amino acids: CASSHIRWDTEAFF. DNA for the CDR3: TGTGCCAGCAGCCATATTCGGTGGGACACTGAAGCTTTCTTT. The chain recombines TRBV13 with TRBJ1-1; D not certain. The V gene lost 5 bases and the J gene lost 3 bases, with 13 bases spanning the gap. This CDR3 has 14 amino acids. Germline assignment: CDR1 PRHDT and CDR2 FYEKMQ (reference sequence).

The count of this clone is one. The V call is TRBV5-1, the J call TRBJ2-1; no reliable D call. V lost 4 bases, J lost 8 bases, and 7 bases lay in between. Germline lookup yields CDR1 SGHRS and CDR2 YFSETQ. This CDR3 contains 11 residues. The chain's CDR3 is CASSVNYEQFF. DNA for the CDR3: TGCGCCAGCAGCGTCAATTATGAGCAGTTCTTC.

The chain combines TRBV2 with TRBJ1-5; tentative D call: TRBD1 (6 bases). The germline gives CDR1 SNHLY, CDR2 FYNNEI. The V and J ends lost 6 bases and 7 bases respectively, with 19 bases between them. CDR3 size: 15 residues. The CDR3 DNA sequence: TGTGCCAGCAGCCCAGGGGAGGAGGAATCGCAGCCCCAGCATTTT. Protein sequence: CASSPGEEESQPQHF.

The chain uses TRBV18 and TRBJ2-1, with a possible D match to TRBD2 (6 bases). This CDR3 is 14 amino acids long. Trimming removed 3 bases from V and 5 bases from J, with 11 bases in between. Germline assignment: CDR1 KGHSH and CDR2 LQKENI. CDR3 sequence (DNA): TGTGCCAGCTCACCGGGACTGTCCAACAATGAGCAGTTCTTC. Residues: CASSPGLSNNEQFF.

The chain combines TRBV7-6 with TRBJ1-5; 8 bases fit TRBD1. The V and J ends lost 5 bases and 6 bases, in that order; junction bases with no gene match: 3. The CDR3 has 13 amino acids. Germline assignment: CDR1 SGHVS and CDR2 FNYEAQ. As DNA, the CDR3 is TGTGCCAGCAGCCTTGACAGGGGTCAGCCCCAGCATTTT. Its translation is CASSLDRGQPQHF.

This chain joins TRBV10-2 and TRBJ1-2, with TRBD1 as a possible D gene (5 bases). CDR1 is WSHSY and CDR2 is SAAADI in the germline V gene. V dropped 3 bases and J dropped 5 bases, with 19 bases sitting between them. CDR3 length: 16 residues. As DNA, the CDR3 is TGCGCCAGCAGTGAAAGGGGCAGTTCTTCGATTTATGGCTACACCTTC. Amino acids: CASSERGSSSIYGYTF.

CDR3 loop: CASAGLAGMGAQYF. CDR3 DNA sequence: TGTGCTAGCGCGGGACTAGCGGGAATGGGGGCCCAGTACTTC. This chain joins TRBV12-5 and TRBJ2-5; TRBD2 agrees at 13 bases. The CDR3 is made up of 14 amino acids. V was clipped by 9 bases and J by 9 bases; unmatched bases: 10. Germline V gene data show CDR1 as LGHNT and CDR2 as FRNRAP.

The rearrangement links TRBV6-6 to TRBJ2-3; 10 positions match TRBD2. Germline V gene data show CDR1 as MNHNY and CDR2 as SVGAGI (reference sequence). The CDR3 runs to 14 residues. V dropped 8 bases and J dropped 1; count of bases not matched to a gene: 3. The CDR3 protein is CASFGTSGTDTQYF. CDR3 nucleotides: TGTGCCAGCTTCGGGACTAGCGGCACAGATACGCAGTATTTT.

V gene TRBV19 combines with J gene TRBJ2-7; TRBD1 agrees at 7 bases. The J segment lost 0 bases and the V segment lost 1 base, leaving 3 bases of the junction unmatched. The CDR3 is 15 amino acids. Germline loops: CDR1 LNHDA, CDR2 SQIVND (reference sequence). The CDR3 nucleotides are TGTGCCAGTAGTATAGCCAGGGGGATCTCCTACGAGCAGTACTTC. Protein product: CASSIARGISYEQYF.

This chain joins TRBV27 and TRBJ1-1; weak D call: TRBD1 (5 bases). The CDR3 has 14 residues. V lost 5 bases to trimming and J lost 3 bases, with 13 bases between them. In germline, CDR1 is MNHEY, CDR2 SMNVEV (reference sequence). The CDR3 region has the DNA TGTGCCAGCAGTCCTCAGGGATCCCACACTGAAGCTTTCTTT. This encodes CASSPQGSHTEAFF.

The J gene is TRBJ2-2, the V gene TRBV9; unclear D gene. The CDR3 length is 14 residues. Germline-derived CDR1 and CDR2 are SGDLS and YYNGEE. The V gene lost 0 bases and the J gene lost 4 bases, with 7 bases spanning the gap. The CDR3 loop reads CASSVAPGTGELFF. The CDR3 DNA sequence: TGTGCCAGCAGCGTAGCTCCGGGCACCGGGGAGCTGTTTTTT.

Points on this clone: Other DNA sequences in the same sample also yield this CDR3. This chain uses TRBV5-6 with TRBJ2-7, with D possibly TRBD1 on 5 matching bases. Trimming left V 5 bases short and J 4 bases short, with 10 bases between. Looked up from germline, CDR1 is SGHDT and CDR2 is YYEEEE. The CDR3 has 12 amino acids. CDR3 loop: CASSLGLYEQYF. CDR3 nucleotide sequence: TGTGCCAGCAGTCTGGGGCTGTACGAGCAGTACTTC. Full variable domain (rest looked up from reference TRBV5-6 and TRBJ2-7): DAGVTQSPTHLIKTRGQQVTLRCSPKSGHDTVSWYQQALGQGPQFIFQYYEEEERQRGNFPDRFSGHQFPNYSSELNVNALLLGDSALYLCASSLGLYEQYFGPGTRLTVT.

The gene calls are TRBV4-2 and TRBJ1-2; D might be TRBD1 (5 bases). The CDR3 contains 14 residues. V lost 0 bases to trimming and J lost 4 bases, with 9 bases between them. CDR1 LGHNA and CDR2 YNFKEQ come from the germline V gene. In DNA, the CDR3 is TGTGCCAGCAGCCAAGATAGGGGCAGCTATGGCTACACCTTC. It is translated as CASSQDRGSYGYTF.

This sequence joins TRBV29-1 and TRBJ1-2; D is unclear. There are 10 residues in the CDR3. Germline-derived CDR1 and CDR2 are SQVTM and ANQGSEA. V was cut by 5 bases and J by 8 bases, with 9 bases left in between. The CDR3 region has the DNA TGCAGCGTTTCACAAAACGGCTACACCTTC. Its protein is CSVSQNGYTF.

The chain uses TRBV4-1 and TRBJ1-5; no firm D call. The CDR3 loop spans 13 amino acids. Trimming pared 5 bases from V and 3 bases from J, leaving 8 bases between. Germline V gene sequence: CDR1 MGHRA, CDR2 YSYEKL. The CDR3 loop reads CASSDRINQPQHF. The CDR3 DNA follows: TGCGCCAGCAGCGACCGGATCAATCAGCCCCAGCATTTT.

The chain is built from TRBV10-3 and TRBJ2-2; TRBD2 agrees at 8 bases. From germline, CDR1 is ENHRY and CDR2 SYGVKD. Trimming cost V 8 bases and J 0 bases; bases outside gene matches: 14. This CDR3 spans 18 amino acids. DNA for the CDR3: TGTGCCATCTCTGGAGTAACGGGGGGGCCCGCGAACACCGGGGAGCTGTTTTTT. It yields the protein CAISGVTGGPANTGELFF.

The V gene is TRBV9, the J gene TRBJ1-2, with D possibly matching TRBD1 (5 bases). This CDR3 spans 13 amino acids. Germline values: CDR1 SGDLS, CDR2 YYNGEE. The ends were cut back, 4 bases at V and 8 bases at J, with 15 bases in the middle. The CDR3 DNA reads as TGTGCCAGCAGCCCCGGGGGGTCTGGAGGCTACACCTTC. This translates into CASSPGGSGGYTF.

This chain uses TRBV6-2 or TRBV6-3 with TRBJ2-2; 9 bases align to TRBD2. Germline V CDR1 and CDR2: MNHEY, SVGEGT. The CDR3 is 15 residues long. The V gene end was trimmed by 5 bases and the J gene end by 7 bases; junction bases not matched to a gene: 8. CDR3 sequence: CASSHPSGKGGELFF. The CDR3 DNA follows: TGTGCCAGCAGTCATCCTAGCGGGAAGGGCGGGGAGCTGTTTTTT.

The genes are TRBV7-2 and TRBJ1-2; D possibly corresponds to TRBD1 (5 bases). The CDR3 consists of 14 residues. The germline V gene encodes CDR1 SGHTA and CDR2 FQGNSA. V lost 4 bases, J lost 3 bases, and 12 bases lay in between. The CDR3 loop is CASSSQGEDYGYTF. The CDR3 DNA reads TGTGCCAGCAGCTCCCAAGGGGAGGACTATGGCTACACCTTC.

The chain couples TRBV6-4 to TRBJ1-1; D ambiguous. Germline assignment: CDR1 MRHNA and CDR2 SNTAGT. V lost 10 bases and J lost 0, with 24 bases in between. The CDR3 spans 17 residues. DNA for the CDR3: TGTGCCACCAATGGCCCCAAAATGCGACACCTGAACACTGAAGCTTTCTTT. It is translated as CATNGPKMRHLNTEAFF.

On this clone itself: A junction boundary mismatches the germline segment, possibly from a read error. The genes are TRBV3-1 (or the pseudogene TRBV3-2) and TRBJ1-1; perhaps TRBD1 as D (5 bases). Looked up from germline, CDR1 is LGHDT and CDR2 is YNNKEL (reference sequence). The CDR3 sequence is 13 residues long. Here the CDR3 DNA reads TGTGCCAGCAGCCAAAGCTTCAGTCCGGGACCCCAGTTT. Translation: CASSQSFSPGPQF.

Only one count was recorded for this clone. The CDR3 sequence: CASSVGGGAGQLNTEAFF. In nucleotides, the CDR3 is TGTGCCAGCAGCGTAGGTGGGGGGGCAGGCCAACTGAACACTGAAGCTTTCTTT. The rearrangement links TRBV9 to TRBJ1-1, with a tentative D call TRBD1 (6 bases). Per the germline V gene, CDR1 is SGDLS and CDR2 is YYNGEE. This CDR3 is 18 amino acids long. The V gene lost 0 bases and the J gene lost 0 bases, with 18 bases spanning the gap.

This chain joins TRBV4-3 and TRBJ1-3, with 9 bases fitting TRBD1. Germline CDR1 and CDR2: LGHNA and YSLEER. The CDR3 runs to 16 residues. J gave up 3 bases and V 3 bases, and 6 bases lay outside the gene matches. Here the CDR3 DNA reads TGCGCCAGCAGCCATACAGGGGGCGCTGGTGGAAACACCATATATTTT. Amino acid sequence: CASSHTGGAGGNTIYF.